This T cell receptor (beta chain) appears in the sequencing data of a study of shared clonotypes between healthy human individuals. Whole-study results and caveats: It was the non-shared clonotypes that had lower generation probabilities than clonotypes shared by all four donors. Naive CD4 clonotypes overlapped across a few donors at around 5%.

Method: immunoSEQ multiplex PCR; TCRdb's copy keeps in-frame clones and lacks some. The sample contains hundreds of thousands of clones, around 86% of which appear only once. Of note for this clone: Antigen: not known.

The clonotype was recovered from a man younger than 30 in good health. The sequencing sample was made of memory CD8+ T cells sorted from blood. Subset reported: CD45RO+ cells pooled with CCR7-negative TemRA cells.

CDR3 in DNA: TGTGCCACCGGGACAGGCTACTACGAGCAGTACTTC. It is translated as CATGTGYYEQYF. This chain links TRBV6-1 with TRBJ2-7; 8 bases agree with TRBD1. The CDR3 has 12 amino acids. The J segment lost 3 bases and the V segment lost 10 bases, leaving 5 bases of the junction unmatched. CDR1 and CDR2 (germline): MNHNS, SASEGT.